This TCR beta chain was identified in a study of T cell repertoires in cytomegalovirus infection. Study details: It was recently identified HLA-C-restricted and well-studied HLA-B-restricted CMV epitopes that the study used. Both a matching HLA type and CMV infection were indicated by public TCR beta signatures.

This clonotype was counted only a few times. Its specificity is unknown. Points from the study as a whole: The ex vivo response was dominated by HLA-C-restricted CMV-specific TCR beta clonotypes. CMV carriers having the relevant HLA were flagged by cumulative public TCR beta family frequency.

Each CDR3 protein gets one entry after TCRdb re-called the reads with MiXCR. The table includes about 830,000 distinct CDR3 sequences, less than 35% detected once. The sequences come from cultured CD8+ T cells from PBMCs, collected from culture after CMV antigen stimulation. The origin of this receptor is a human donor in good health (CMV status not recorded). Some clones in this sample may be carry-over from other donors' samples.

The CDR3 sequence is CASSYTGGGTEAFF. The DNA for the CDR3 is TGTGCCAGCAGTTACACAGGGGGCGGCACTGAAGCTTTCTTT. The V and J genes are TRBV6-5 and TRBJ1-1, with TRBD1 matching 9 bases. The CDR3 has 14 amino acids. CDR1 is MNHEY and CDR2 is SVGAGI in the germline V gene. After removal of 2 bases from V and 4 bases from J, the junction contained 2 bases not matched to a gene.